The 2 T cell receptor beta chains reported below all come from one sample, sequenced in a study of human T cells and chemical hapten exposure. The time point denotes: patch test 2, 6 weeks after DPC sensitization. Treatment: therapeutic diphenylcyclopropenone sensitization with weekly scalp DPC. TCRdb called the RACE reads again in MiXCR, with one record for every CDR3 protein. The sample shows roughly 84,000 distinct CDR3 sequences, more than 9% of them seen only once. Sequenced here: whole blood, sampled in connection with sensitization to the hapten diphenylcyclopropenone (DPC). All receptors derive from a woman in her fifties or sixties with alopecia areata. Some clones in this sample may be carry-over from other donors' samples.

There are a few counts of this clonotype. V and J are TRBV6-2 or TRBV6-3 and TRBJ2-4, with 8 bases fitting TRBD2. The J segment lost 9 bases and the V segment lost 8 bases, leaving 9 bases of the junction unmatched. Per germline, CDR1 MNHEY and CDR2 SVGEGT. This CDR3 has 13 amino acids. DNA for the CDR3: TGTGCCAGCGGCCCGAGCGGGAGTGGCATTCAGTACTTC. This gives the protein CASGPSGSGIQYF.

This clonotype was seen a handful of times. J is TRBJ1-4 and V is TRBV27; D unclear. CDR3 size: 15 residues. V was shortened by 5 bases and J by 0 bases, with 10 bases between the two germline ends. The germline CDR1 and CDR2 sequences are MNHEY and SMNVEV (reference sequence). The CDR3, as DNA: TGTGCCAGCAGTCCCGCGACACCAACTAATGAAAAACTGTTTTTT. Its translation: CASSPATPTNEKLFF. The full variable domain, with the rest looked up from reference TRBV27 and TRBJ1-4, is EAQVTQNPRYLITVTGKKLTVTCSQNMNHEYMSWYRQDPGLGLRQIYYSMNVEVTDKGDVPEGYKVSRKEKRNFPLILESPSPNQTSLYFCASSPATPTNEKLFFGSGTQLSVL.